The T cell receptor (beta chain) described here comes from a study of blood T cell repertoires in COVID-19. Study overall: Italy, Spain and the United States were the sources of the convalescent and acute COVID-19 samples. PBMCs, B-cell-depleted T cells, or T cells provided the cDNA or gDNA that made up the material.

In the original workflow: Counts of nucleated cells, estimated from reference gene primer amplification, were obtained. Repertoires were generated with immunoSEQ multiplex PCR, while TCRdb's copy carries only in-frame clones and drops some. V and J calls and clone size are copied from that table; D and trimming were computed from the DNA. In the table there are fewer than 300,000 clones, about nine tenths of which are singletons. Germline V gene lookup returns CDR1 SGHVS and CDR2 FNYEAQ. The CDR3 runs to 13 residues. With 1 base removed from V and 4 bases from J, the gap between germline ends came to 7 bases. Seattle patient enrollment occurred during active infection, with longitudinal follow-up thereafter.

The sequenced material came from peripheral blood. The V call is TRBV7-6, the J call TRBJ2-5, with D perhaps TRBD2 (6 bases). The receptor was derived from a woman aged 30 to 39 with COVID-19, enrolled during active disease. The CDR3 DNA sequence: TGTGCCAGCAGCTTAGTGGAGGGAGAGACCCAGTACTTC. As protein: CASSLVEGETQYF.